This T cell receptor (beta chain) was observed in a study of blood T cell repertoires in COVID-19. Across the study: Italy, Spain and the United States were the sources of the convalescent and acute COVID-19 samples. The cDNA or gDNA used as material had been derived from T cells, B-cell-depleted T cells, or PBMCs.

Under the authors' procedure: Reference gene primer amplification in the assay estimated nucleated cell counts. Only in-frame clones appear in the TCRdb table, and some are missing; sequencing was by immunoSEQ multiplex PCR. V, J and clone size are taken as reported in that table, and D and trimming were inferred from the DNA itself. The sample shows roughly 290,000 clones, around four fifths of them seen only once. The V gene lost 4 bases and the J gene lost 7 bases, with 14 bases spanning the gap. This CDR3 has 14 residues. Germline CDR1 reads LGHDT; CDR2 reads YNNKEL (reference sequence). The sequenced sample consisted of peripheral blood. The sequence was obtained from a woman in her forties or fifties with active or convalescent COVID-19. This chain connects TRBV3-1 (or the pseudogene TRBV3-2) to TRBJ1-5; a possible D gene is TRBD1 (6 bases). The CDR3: CASSPAAGDQPQHF. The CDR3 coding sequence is TGTGCCAGCAGCCCAGCGGCAGGGGACCAGCCCCAGCATTTT.